Shown below are 31 T cell receptor beta chains from a single sample sequenced in a study of blood T cells in healthy people across ages. Sample-barcoded 5' priming and a J-beta primer mix drove a second PCR of about 7 to 11 cycles. TCRdb recomputed calls from the 5' RACE reads with MiXCR, one row per CDR3 protein. The table has some 900,000 distinct CDR3 sequences, around 49% seen once; the top ten hold about an eighth. The sequenced sample was blood. Receptor source: a man younger than 40 in good health.

This clonotype occurred a few times. The rearrangement uses TRBV2 and TRBJ1-2; 8 bases match TRBD1. The CDR3 spans 11 residues. CDR1 is SNHLY, CDR2 FYNNEI, per germline. V trimming: 6 bases; J trimming: 11 bases; junction bases outside the gene matches: 5. The CDR3 region is CASRAGGGYTF. Written as DNA, the CDR3 is TGTGCCAGCAGGGCAGGGGGCGGTTACACCTTC.

The chain couples TRBV4-1 to TRBJ1-6; D not resolved. Trimming took 0 bases from V and 10 from J, leaving 10 bases between them. The CDR3 extends over 14 amino acids. Per the germline V gene, CDR1 is MGHRA and CDR2 is YSYEKL. The CDR3 DNA sequence: TGCGCCAGCAGCCAAGAAGGTACGGGGTCACCCCTCCACTTT. Translation: CASSQEGTGSPLHF.

This chain links TRBV4-2 with TRBJ2-7; 9 bases match TRBD2. There are 17 residues in the CDR3. After removal of 1 base from V and 0 bases from J, the junction contained 7 bases not matched to a gene. The V gene's germline CDR1 is LGHNA and CDR2 YNFKEQ. The CDR3 loop reads CASSQVFQRGVSYEQYF. CDR3 bases: TGTGCCAGCAGCCAAGTCTTTCAGCGGGGGGTCTCCTACGAGCAGTACTTC.

The gene calls are TRBV27 and TRBJ2-7; D uncertain. This CDR3 spans 13 amino acids. The V gene's germline CDR1 is MNHEY and CDR2 SMNVEV (reference sequence). V lost 2 bases, J lost 2 bases, and 7 bases lay in between. The chain's CDR3 is CASSLNVAYEQYF. The CDR3 DNA reads TGTGCCAGCAGTTTAAACGTAGCCTACGAGCAGTACTTC.

The rearrangement links TRBV20-1 to TRBJ2-1; TRBD2 matches 10 bases. The CDR3 contains 16 residues. V lost 0 bases, J lost 3 bases, and 5 bases stayed unmatched. The germline CDR1 and CDR2 sequences are DFQATT and SNEGSKA (reference sequence). In nucleotides, the CDR3 is TGCAGTGCTAGAGAGGCCCTAGCGGGAGACTACAATGAGCAGTTCTTC. Translating gives CSAREALAGDYNEQFF.

The rearrangement uses TRBV12-3 or TRBV12-4 and TRBJ1-1, with D hard to call. This CDR3 comprises 13 residues. V gave up 5 bases and J gave up 6 bases, with 13 bases separating them. CDR3 sequence reads: CASSRSAVSEAFF. DNA of the CDR3: TGTGCCAGCAGTAGGTCCGCGGTCTCTGAAGCTTTCTTT.

This chain uses TRBV9 with TRBJ2-5; D is uncertain. Between the trimmed V and J ends, which lost 1 base and 3 bases, there was a span of 7 bases. This CDR3 comprises 13 residues. Germline CDR1 SGDLS, CDR2 YYNGEE. In DNA form, the CDR3 reads TGTGCCAGCAGCGTAAGTCCGAAAGAGACCCAGTACTTC. Its translation: CASSVSPKETQYF.

The chain joins TRBV12-3 or TRBV12-4 to TRBJ2-7; TRBD2 matches 16 bases. The DNA end lines up better with TRBJ2-5; the J call may be wrong. The length of the CDR3 is 15 residues. CDR3 sequence: CASSGTSGGVETQYF. Here the CDR3 DNA reads TGTGCCAGCAGTGGGACTAGCGGGGGGGTTGAGACCCAGTACTTC.

The rearrangement links TRBV4-2 to TRBJ1-1; D unclear. Germline CDR1 is LGHNA and CDR2 is YNFKEQ. Trimming removed 0 bases from V and 6 bases from J, with 8 bases in between. There are 13 residues in the CDR3. The CDR3 DNA reads as TGTGCCAGCAGCCAAGATTGGAGGGCTGAAGCTTTCTTT. It is translated as CASSQDWRAEAFF.

The chain links TRBV2 to TRBJ2-5; 8 nucleotides match TRBD2. Germline values: CDR1 SNHLY, CDR2 FYNNEI. The CDR3 sequence is 14 residues long. J was trimmed by 2 bases and V by 4 bases; bases with no gene match: 3. In DNA form, the CDR3 reads TGTGCCAGCAGTGGAGTAGCGGGGCAAGAGACCCAGTACTTC. Residues: CASSGVAGQETQYF.

Points on this clonotype: The junction and the germline gene differ at one end; a read error may be behind it. The rearrangement links TRBV4-1 to TRBJ1-4; D is perhaps TRBD1 (5 bases). The CDR3 contains 15 residues. Germline values: CDR1 MGHRA, CDR2 YSYEKL. CDR3 loop: CANSHGAGTNEKLFF. DNA for the CDR3: TGCGCCAACAGCCACGGGGCGGGAACTAATGAAAAACTGTTTTTT.

The chain is built from TRBV27 and TRBJ2-5; D may match TRBD1 or TRBD2 (6 bases each). V was trimmed by 5 bases and J by 5 bases, leaving 21 bases between them. Germline CDR1 MNHEY, CDR2 SMNVEV (reference sequence). This CDR3 has 16 residues. CDR3 region: CASSAGQTSNRETQYF. As DNA, the CDR3 is TGTGCCAGCAGTGCGGGACAAACTAGTAATAGGGAGACCCAGTACTTC.

The CDR3 region is CSARVTSGFYEQYF. The CDR3 DNA is TGCAGTGCTAGAGTGACTAGTGGCTTCTACGAGCAGTACTTC. This chain links TRBV20-1 with TRBJ2-7; a weak D match, TRBD2 (6 bases). This CDR3 has 14 residues. CDR1 and CDR2 from the germline V gene are DFQATT and SNEGSKA (reference sequence). V gave up 1 base and J gave up 3 bases, with 13 bases separating them.

As regards this clonotype: A much larger clonotype is one base distant, so this may be a read error. The chain is built from TRBV6-6 and TRBJ2-3; 7 bases line up with TRBD1. Germline CDR1 is MNHNY and CDR2 is SVGAGI (reference sequence). The CDR3 totals 14 residues. The CDR3 spells CVSREGQAPDTQYF. As DNA, the CDR3 is TGTGTCAGCAGAGAAGGACAGGCGCCAGATACGCAGTATTTT.

The chain is built from TRBV6-2 or TRBV6-3 and TRBJ2-7, with D possibly TRBD1 on 6 matching bases. V was cut by 5 bases and J by 0 bases, with 14 bases left in between. The CDR3 runs to 15 residues. Germline values: CDR1 MNHEY, CDR2 SVGEGT. The CDR3 nucleotides are TGTGCCAGCAGTCGCGTCGGACAGACCTCCTACGAGCAGTACTTC. Protein: CASSRVGQTSYEQYF.

Comment on this clonotype: At one end the junction does not follow the germline gene, possibly because of a read error. The V gene is TRBV7-2, the J gene TRBJ2-5; perhaps TRBD1 as D (5 bases). The V gene's germline CDR1 is SGHTA and CDR2 FQGNSA. The CDR3 is 13 residues long. The CDR3 nucleotides are TGTGCCTGCAGCCGCAGGGTCGAAGAGACCCAGTACTTC. Its translation is CACSRRVEETQYF.

V gene TRBV6-5 combines with J gene TRBJ1-1, with D tentatively TRBD1 (6 bases). Trimming left V 9 bases short and J 2 bases short, with 13 bases between. CDR3 length: 13 amino acids. Germline V gives CDR1 MNHEY, CDR2 SVGAGI. The CDR3 bases are TGTGCCAGTCGGGACACTATTAACACTGAAGCTTTCTTT. Protein product: CASRDTINTEAFF.

This clonotype appeared a few times. This sequence joins TRBV12-3 or TRBV12-4 and TRBJ1-2; 10 bases are shared with TRBD1. Trimming at V came to 4 bases and at J to 4 bases, leaving 6 bases not matched to a gene. The length of the CDR3 is 15 residues. DNA of the CDR3: TGTGCCAGCAGTTCCCGACAGGGGGCAAGCTATGGCTACACCTTC. This codes for CASSSRQGASYGYTF.

The chain has TRBV12-3 or TRBV12-4 and TRBJ2-5, with 8 bases that match TRBD2. This CDR3 spans 17 amino acids. Germline trimming cut 2 bases from V and 1 base from J; bases unmatched to any gene: 9. CDR3 DNA: TGTGCCAGCAGTTTATCCCCGGGCGGGGGGATCCAAGAGACCCAGTACTTC. This encodes CASSLSPGGGIQETQYF.

Many counts were recorded for this clonotype. This chain links TRBV15 with TRBJ2-5; the match to TRBD2 covers 10 bases. This CDR3 has 16 residues. V lost 1 base to trimming and J lost 4 bases; unmatched junction nucleotides: 6. Per germline, CDR1 LNHNV and CDR2 YYDKDF (reference sequence). CDR3 in amino acids: CATSRVLAGESETQYF. CDR3 nucleotide sequence: TGTGCCACCAGCAGAGTGCTAGCGGGGGAATCAGAGACCCAGTACTTC.

This clonotype was found a few times. The chain combines TRBV20-1 with TRBJ2-1, with 10 bases fitting TRBD2. Germline values: CDR1 DFQATT, CDR2 SNEGSKA (reference sequence). Losses at the gene ends were 2 bases for V and 5 bases for J; bases not matched to a gene: 9. The CDR3 has 16 residues. The CDR3 coding sequence is TGCAGTGCTAGACGGCTAGCGGGGGCCCGAGACAATGAGCAGTTCTTC. Its protein is CSARRLAGARDNEQFF.

The chain combines TRBV2 with TRBJ2-1, with 8 bases lining up with TRBD1. The CDR3 sequence is 15 residues long. Germline loops: CDR1 SNHLY, CDR2 FYNNEI. In DNA form, the CDR3 reads TGTGCTAATATAGAGGCGAGGACAGGGTACAATGAGCAGTTCTTC. Protein: CANIEARTGYNEQFF.

The chain links TRBV20-1 to TRBJ2-5; the match to TRBD1 covers 9 bases. The CDR3 loop spans 16 amino acids. With 3 bases clipped from V and 2 bases from J, the junction kept 10 bases outside the gene matches. Germline lookup yields CDR1 DFQATT and CDR2 SNEGSKA (reference sequence). The CDR3 nucleotides read TGCAGTGCTAGTCGGGGGCCGACAGGGGGTCAAGAGACCCAGTACTTC. Translating gives CSASRGPTGGQETQYF.

V gene TRBV24-1 combines with J gene TRBJ2-1, with D possibly being TRBD2 (6 bases). V shed 0 bases and J shed 6 bases, with 8 bases lying between them. The CDR3 has 14 amino acids. Per germline, CDR1 KGHDR and CDR2 SFDVKD. The CDR3 DNA sequence: TGTGCCACCAGTGATTTGCTGGGGGGCAATGAGCAGTTCTTC. Translating it yields CATSDLLGGNEQFF.

This chain connects TRBV7-2 to TRBJ1-5; 7 bases agree with TRBD1. Germline CDR1 reads SGHTA; CDR2 reads FQGNSA. V shed 6 bases and J 2 bases; nucleotides not matched to a gene: 4. This CDR3 has 14 residues. The CDR3 region is CASRLGQGNQPQHF. For the CDR3, the DNA is TGTGCCAGCAGACTCGGACAGGGCAATCAGCCCCAGCATTTT.

The genes are TRBV29-1 and TRBJ2-5; 10 bases fit TRBD1. This CDR3 contains 13 residues. The V gene's germline CDR1 is SQVTM and CDR2 ANQGSEA. V trimming: 7 bases; J trimming: 4 bases; junction bases outside the gene matches: 6. The CDR3 nucleotides read TGCAGCGGAAGACAGGGGGCAGGAGAGACCCAGTACTTC. Amino acid sequence: CSGRQGAGETQYF. The full variable domain, in which reference TRBV29-1 and TRBJ2-5 provide the parts outside the CDR3, is SAVISQKPSRDICQRGTSLTIQCQVDSQVTMMFWYRQQPGQSLTLIATANQGSEATYESGFVIDKFPISRPNLTFSTLTVSNMSPEDSSIYLCSGRQGAGETQYFGPGTRLLVL.

This clonotype was counted between two and nine times. The rearrangement joins TRBV11-2 to TRBJ2-1, with D possibly TRBD1 on 6 matching bases. V gave up 5 bases and J gave up 5 bases, with 13 bases separating them. Germline values: CDR1 SGHAT, CDR2 FQNNGV. This CDR3 region has 14 residues. This CDR3 is CASSRIQGHNEQFF. CDR3 coding DNA: TGTGCCAGCAGCCGCATACAGGGCCACAATGAGCAGTTCTTC.

The chain carries TRBV25-1 and TRBJ2-5, with 8 positions matching TRBD1. With 6 bases clipped from V and 11 bases from J, the junction kept 11 bases outside the gene matches. The germline CDR1 and CDR2 sequences are MGHDK and SYGVNS. This CDR3 spans 13 amino acids. CDR3 nucleotide sequence: TGTGCCAGCAGGCCTCAGGGGGCGCGTGAGCAGTACTTC. Encoded protein: CASRPQGAREQYF.

The J gene is TRBJ1-1, the V gene TRBV27, with unresolved D. Trimming removed 7 bases at V and 4 bases at J, with 7 bases between. CDR3 length: 11 amino acids. The germline V gene encodes CDR1 MNHEY and CDR2 SMNVEV (reference sequence). The CDR3 here is CASKSATEAFF. The CDR3 DNA is TGTGCCAGCAAGAGTGCCACTGAAGCTTTCTTT.

The rearrangement links TRBV18 to TRBJ2-5; 9 nucleotides line up with TRBD1. The J call may be in error: the DNA end matches TRBJ2-7 better. This CDR3 has 14 amino acids. Looked up from germline, CDR1 is KGHSH and CDR2 is LQKENI. Here the CDR3 reads CASSSGDRAYEQYF. The CDR3 DNA follows: TGTGCCAGCTCGTCAGGGGACAGGGCTTACGAGCAGTACTTC.

V is TRBV6-1 and J is TRBJ1-6; D is uncertain. The CDR3 spans 15 residues. Germline V gives CDR1 MNHNS, CDR2 SASEGT. Deletions cut 11 bases from V and 0 bases from J, with 14 bases between. CDR3 in amino acids: CACAPGSSYNSPLHF. CDR3 sequence (DNA): TGTGCCTGCGCCCCCGGGAGCTCCTATAATTCACCCCTCCACTTT.